This T cell receptor beta chain appears in the sequencing data of a study of blood T cells in healthy people across ages. There are a few counts of this clonotype. Its antigen is as yet unknown. General study points: Both naive CD4+ cell counts and diversity were greater in long-lived donors than in aged donors.

This CDR3 comprises 16 residues. V shed 6 bases and J shed 5 bases, with 20 bases lying between them. Germline V gives CDR1 MDHEN, CDR2 SYDVKM. Sample-barcoded 5' priming and a J-beta primer mix drove a second PCR of about 7 to 11 cycles. TCRdb called the 5' RACE reads again in MiXCR, with one record for every CDR3 protein. This table has hundreds of thousands of distinct CDR3 sequences, around 48% appearing once. The V call is TRBV28, the J call TRBJ1-5; D is perhaps TRBD1 (5 bases). This clonotype originated in a woman aged 55-69 years in good health. Sequencing was carried out using blood. The CDR3 reads CASRQERGVLYQPQHF. In DNA, the CDR3 is TGTGCCAGCAGGCAGGAAAGGGGCGTCCTTTATCAGCCCCAGCATTTT.